The 18 T cell receptor beta chains given below trace back to one sample, sequenced in a study of cytomegalovirus exposure and HLA in healthy donors (dated by TCRdb to 2016 to 2017). Libraries were prepared through the immunoSEQ multiplex PCR assay. For the multiplex PCR, a mixture combining 60 forward primers for TCR Vbeta segments and 13 reverse primers for TCR Jbeta segments was used. TCRdb's version of the immuneACCESS table is confined to in-frame rearrangements and falls short of the full clone set. An unresolved V gene accounts for under half of the shortfall where checked; the remainder is of unknown origin. The sample profile shows roughly 160,000 clones; 75% to 80% of them were found once. Of the sample, around 15% falls within the top ten clones. The sequencing input was PBMCs. The receptors here all came from a man aged 50 or older in good health and CMV-seropositive.

A word on this clone: The sample has other DNA sequences that encode this CDR3 too. The chain joins TRBV5-6 to TRBJ2-5, with TRBD2 matching over 11 bases. The V gene end was trimmed by 0 bases and the J gene end by 5 bases; junction bases not matched to a gene: 3. This CDR3 region has 15 residues. Germline V gene sequence: CDR1 SGHDT, CDR2 YYEEEE. CDR3 sequence: CASSLVAGGRETQYF. The CDR3 region has the DNA TGTGCCAGCAGCTTGGTAGCGGGGGGGCGTGAGACCCAGTACTTC.

This clone appeared once. The rearrangement joins TRBV5-1 to TRBJ2-7, with TRBD2 matching over 10 bases. V was pared by 3 bases and J by 5 bases, with 14 bases of the junction left unmatched. CDR1 and CDR2 from the germline V gene are SGHRS and YFSETQ. This CDR3 is built from 17 residues. The DNA of the CDR3 is TGCGCCAGCAGCTCCCGTAGCGGGGGGCCCCCTCCCAACGAGCAGTACTTC. Amino acids: CASSSRSGGPPPNEQYF.

The chain links TRBV7-6 to TRBJ1-5; 8 bases map to TRBD1. J gave up 6 bases and V 2 bases, and 9 bases lay outside the gene matches. CDR3 length: 16 amino acids. CDR1 and CDR2 (germline): SGHVS, FNYEAQ. CDR3 amino acids: CASSLSQGATGQPQHF. In DNA, the CDR3 is TGTGCCAGCAGCTTATCGCAGGGGGCGACGGGTCAGCCCCAGCATTTT.

V usage is TRBV28 and J usage is TRBJ1-6; no firm D call. This CDR3 is 14 amino acids long. Germline CDR1 reads MDHEN; CDR2 reads SYDVKM. Trimming took 7 bases from V and 3 from J, leaving 10 bases between them. In nucleotides, the CDR3 is TGTGCCAGCAAAGACACCCACTATAATTCACCCCTCCACTTT. It translates to CASKDTHYNSPLHF. Drawing the rest from reference TRBV28 and TRBJ1-6, the complete variable domain is DVKVTQSSRYLVKRTGEKVFLECVQDMDHENMFWYRQDPGLGLRLIYFSYDVKMKEKGDIPEGYSVSREKKERFSLILESASTNQTSMYLCASKDTHYNSPLHFGNGTRLTVT.

This chain links TRBV9 with TRBJ2-1; possible D gene TRBD2, 6 bases. This CDR3 has 15 amino acids. Trimming took 2 bases from V and 2 from J, leaving 11 bases between them. CDR1 SGDLS and CDR2 YYNGEE come from the germline V gene. The CDR3 protein is CASSVTSFPYNEQFF. DNA for the CDR3: TGTGCCAGCAGCGTTACTAGCTTCCCCTACAATGAGCAGTTCTTC. The whole variable domain, filled in from reference TRBV9 and TRBJ2-1, reads DSGVTQTPKHLITATGQRVTLRCSPRSGDLSVYWYQQSLDQGLQFLIQYYNGEERAKGNILERFSAQQFPDLHSELNLSSLELGDSALYFCASSVTSFPYNEQFFGPGTRLTVL.

CDR3 sequence reads: CASSNTGTGGSPLHF. The CDR3 DNA follows: TGTGCCAGCTCGAATACCGGGACAGGGGGTTCACCCCTCCACTTT. The chain joins TRBV11-1 to TRBJ1-6; 11 positions agree with TRBD1. The CDR3 sequence is 15 residues long. Germline assignment: CDR1 SGHAT and CDR2 FQDESV (reference sequence). V was pared by 8 bases and J by 9 bases, with 9 bases of the junction left unmatched. The variable domain in full, completed from reference TRBV11-1 and TRBJ1-6, reads EAEVAQSPRYKITEKSQAVAFWCDPISGHATLYWYRQILGQGPELLVQFQDESVVDDSQLPKDRFSAERLKGVDSTLKIQPAELGDSAMYLCASSNTGTGGSPLHFGNGTRLTVT.

This sequence joins TRBV7-8 and TRBJ2-5; 7 nucleotides align to TRBD1. CDR3 length equals 13 residues. Germline CDR1 is SGHVS and CDR2 is FQNEAQ. V was clipped by 3 bases and J by 6 bases; unmatched bases: 4. The CDR3 nucleotides read TGTGCCAGCAGCTTGGACAGGTCCAAGACCCAGTACTTC. Amino acids: CASSLDRSKTQYF.

The V and J genes are TRBV5-1 and TRBJ1-1, with D hard to call. The CDR3 length is 13 residues. Germline CDR1 reads SGHRS; CDR2 reads YFSETQ. Trimming pared 3 bases from V and 2 bases from J, leaving 8 bases between. The CDR3 nucleotides are TGCGCCAGCAGCTCGGGGAAAAACACTGAAGCTTTCTTT. Translation gives CASSSGKNTEAFF.

The rearrangement joins TRBV2 to TRBJ1-3, with 8 nucleotides matching TRBD1. The germline gives CDR1 SNHLY, CDR2 FYNNEI. After removal of 3 bases from V and 0 bases from J, the junction contained 4 bases not matched to a gene. The CDR3 extends over 16 amino acids. The CDR3 reads CASSETGVFSGNTIYF. The CDR3 coding sequence is TGTGCCAGCAGTGAGACAGGGGTCTTCTCTGGAAACACCATATATTTT.

This rearrangement joins TRBV7-8 to TRBJ1-4, with D maybe TRBD1 (5 bases). V dropped 3 bases and J dropped 7 bases, with 24 bases sitting between them. The length of the CDR3 is 18 residues. Germline V gives CDR1 SGHVS, CDR2 FQNEAQ. In DNA form, the CDR3 reads TGTGCCAGCAGCTTGTACTCTGGGGGAAGAAGGGGAGGTGAAAAACTGTTTTTT. Translation gives CASSLYSGGRRGGEKLFF.

This chain links TRBV19 with TRBJ1-6; D gene ambiguous. The CDR3 has 18 amino acids. V was clipped by 7 bases and J by 0 bases, with 19 bases between them. Germline CDR1 is LNHDA and CDR2 is SQIVND (reference sequence). For the CDR3, the DNA is TGTGCCAGTACCGCCAGAGCAGTCGGGAGCTCCTATAATTCACCCCTCCACTTT. Translated, it gives CASTARAVGSSYNSPLHF. Drawing the rest from reference TRBV19 and TRBJ1-6, the complete variable domain is DGGITQSPKYLFRKEGQNVTLSCEQNLNHDAMYWYRQDPGQGLRLIYYSQIVNDFQKGDIAEGYSVSREKKESFPLTVTSAQKNPTAFYLCASTARAVGSSYNSPLHFGNGTRLTVT.

The CDR3 sequence is CATGTGGGYGYTF. The CDR3 DNA sequence: TGTGCCACCGGGACAGGGGGCGGTTATGGCTACACCTTC. The chain has TRBV7-2 and TRBJ1-2; 12 bases agree with TRBD1. J was trimmed by 5 bases and V by 10 bases; bases with no gene match: 5. Germline-derived CDR1 and CDR2 are SGHTA and FQGNSA. The CDR3 runs to 13 residues.

The chain recombines TRBV7-2 with TRBJ2-7; no clear D. V lost 2 bases, J lost 3 bases, and 8 bases lay in between. CDR3 length equals 13 residues. The germline V gene has CDR1 SGHTA and CDR2 FQGNSA. The chain's CDR3 is CASSLFRGYEQYF. The DNA for the CDR3 is TGTGCCAGCAGCTTATTTCGCGGCTACGAGCAGTACTTC.

The chain carries TRBV18 and TRBJ1-3; TRBD1 agrees at 7 bases. Germline V gene sequence: CDR1 KGHSH, CDR2 LQKENI. The CDR3 length is 16 residues. The junction had 6 bases not matched to a gene; V was cut back by 4 bases and J by 0 bases. The CDR3 sequence: CASSQGTDLSGNTIYF. The CDR3 bases are TGTGCCAGCTCACAAGGGACAGACCTCTCTGGAAACACCATATATTTT. The full variable domain, in which reference TRBV18 and TRBJ1-3 provide the parts outside the CDR3, is NAGVMQNPRHLVRRRGQEARLRCSPMKGHSHVYWYRQLPEEGLKFMVYLQKENIIDESGMPKERFSAEFPKEGPSILRIQQVVRGDSAAYFCASSQGTDLSGNTIYFGEGSWLTVV.

This rearrangement joins TRBV10-3 to TRBJ2-2; D is ambiguous. Germline V CDR1 and CDR2: ENHRY, SYGVKD. V dropped 0 bases and J dropped 6 bases, with 11 bases sitting between them. CDR3 length: 15 residues. The CDR3, as DNA: TGTGCCATCAGTGAGTCGACGGGTTTTGCCGGGGAGCTGTTTTTT. Translation gives CAISESTGFAGELFF.

The genes are TRBV5-1 and TRBJ1-1; 9 nucleotides line up with TRBD1. The trim removed 4 bases at V and 2 bases at J, leaving 9 bases unmatched. Germline V gene sequence: CDR1 SGHRS, CDR2 YFSETQ. The CDR3 runs 16 residues. In DNA form, the CDR3 reads TGCGCCAGCAGCCCGGGACAGGGAGTAGGCAACACTGAAGCTTTCTTT. Translating it yields CASSPGQGVGNTEAFF. The entire variable domain, with the rest obtained from reference TRBV5-1 and TRBJ1-1, is as follows: KAGVTQTPRYLIKTRGQQVTLSCSPISGHRSVSWYQQTPGQGLQFLFEYFSETQRNKGNFPGRFSGRQFSNSRSEMNVSTLELGDSALYLCASSPGQGVGNTEAFFGQGTRLTVV.

This chain links TRBV5-6 with TRBJ1-5; D is ambiguous. Trimming took off 4 bases at V and 1 base at J, with 15 bases between the two ends. This CDR3 is 16 amino acids long. The germline CDR1 and CDR2 sequences are SGHDT and YYEEEE. The CDR3 reads CASSTYRAMSNQPQHF. Written as DNA, the CDR3 is TGTGCCAGCAGCACCTATCGAGCAATGAGCAATCAGCCCCAGCATTTT.

The rearrangement uses TRBV5-8 and TRBJ1-2; 11 nucleotides line up with TRBD1. J gave up 4 bases and V 4 bases, and 6 bases lay outside the gene matches. The CDR3 length is 15 residues. Germline values: CDR1 SGHTS, CDR2 YDEGEE. The CDR3 sequence is CASSQGQGASYGYTF. In nucleotides, the CDR3 is TGTGCCAGCAGCCAAGGACAGGGGGCGAGCTATGGCTACACCTTC.